This T cell receptor (beta chain) originates from a study of cytomegalovirus exposure and HLA in healthy donors. Sequencing was performed with immunoSEQ multiplex PCR; in TCRdb, only in-frame clones are kept and a portion is missing. This repertoire shows over 150,000 clones, less than 90% found once; its top ten account for 5.7%. General observations from the study: It was confirmed in vitro that a few of the CMV-associated chains were specific for CMV antigens. In the 120 validation repertoires, approximately 94% of cluster scores exceeded 0, per a later analysis.

Germline V gene data show CDR1 as MDHEN and CDR2 as SYDVKM. This CDR3 has 13 residues. Trimming removed 4 bases from V and 4 bases from J, with 10 bases in between. Comment on this clone: The antigen is unknown.

The clonotype originates from a woman under 40 in good health and CMV-seronegative. The sample comprised PBMCs. V is TRBV28 and J is TRBJ1-2, with D uncertain. The CDR3 protein is CASSSGRIYGYTF. The CDR3 DNA reads TGTGCCAGCAGTTCCGGACGGATCTATGGCTACACCTTC.